This TCR beta chain is drawn from a study of cytomegalovirus exposure and HLA in healthy donors. Whole-study results and caveats: Researchers reportedly found TCR beta sequences accurately predicted most subjects' HLA-A and HLA-B alleles.

It was with 60 Vbeta and 13 Jbeta primers that the PCR ran. Generated by immunoSEQ multiplex PCR, the TCRdb table keeps only in-frame clones and is missing some. This sample has about 150,000 clones, with about three quarters found just once. A remark on this clone: Its antigen is unknown.

CDR1 is MNHNS and CDR2 is SASEGT in the germline V gene. J gave up 5 bases and V 8 bases, and 2 bases lay outside the gene matches. This CDR3 is 13 amino acids long. The chain couples TRBV6-1 to TRBJ2-1; 11 nucleotides match TRBD2. Sequencing used PBMCs. The TCR sequence derives from a man aged 40-50 years in good health and CMV-seronegative. CDR3 nucleotides: TGTGCCAGCCGACTAGCGGGGAACAATGAGCAGTTCTTC. This translates into CASRLAGNNEQFF.